Included here is one TCR beta chain sequence, with context. This table comes from immunoSEQ multiplex PCR, and its TCRdb copy is limited to in-frame clones, with some not included. The sample lists 70,000 to 85,000 clones, roughly 97% seen once, with 0.15% to 0.2% in the top ten. These data are taken from a study of technical replicates of blood from several donors. The CDR3 is made up of 17 amino acids. Trimming cost V 4 bases and J 8 bases; bases outside gene matches: 11. Per the germline V gene, CDR1 is SEHNR and CDR2 is FQNEAQ (reference sequence). The sample consisted of T cells isolated from PBMCs. This chain links TRBV7-9 with TRBJ2-1; 13 nucleotides match TRBD2. The TCR comes from a human donor in good health. DNA of the CDR3: TGTGCCAGCAGCTCCCGACTAGCGGGGGGACGGGAGGATGAGCAGTTCTTC. Translated: CASSSRLAGGREDEQFF.